This TCR beta chain derives from a study of blood T cell repertoires in COVID-19. Whole-study context: Sample material is recorded as cDNA or gDNA derived from T cells, B-cell-depleted T cells, or PBMCs.

The V end lost 5 bases, the J end lost 2 bases, and 12 bases lay between the germline ends. In germline, CDR1 is LGHDT, CDR2 YNNKEL (reference sequence). The CDR3 runs 14 residues. The assay was immunoSEQ multiplex PCR, and TCRdb's table has in-frame clones only and misses some. The sample contains around 58,000 clones, approximately 82% of which appear only once. The receptor was isolated from a human donor in a cohort sampled during active COVID-19. The J gene is TRBJ2-5, the V gene TRBV3-1 (or the pseudogene TRBV3-2); D is possibly TRBD2 (5 bases). Sequenced: peripheral blood. CDR3 protein: CASSKNGGQETQYF. CDR3 DNA sequence: TGTGCCAGCAGCAAAAACGGCGGGCAAGAGACCCAGTACTTC.